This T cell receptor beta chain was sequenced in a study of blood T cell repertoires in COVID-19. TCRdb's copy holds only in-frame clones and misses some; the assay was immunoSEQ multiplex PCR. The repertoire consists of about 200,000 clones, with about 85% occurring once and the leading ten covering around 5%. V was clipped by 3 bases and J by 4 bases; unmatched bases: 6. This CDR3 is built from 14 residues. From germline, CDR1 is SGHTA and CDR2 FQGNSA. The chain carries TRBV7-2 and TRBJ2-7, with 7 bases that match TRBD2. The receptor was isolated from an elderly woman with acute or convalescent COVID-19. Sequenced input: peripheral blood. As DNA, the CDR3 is TGTGCCAGCAGCTTTGGACTGGGAGGGTACGAGCAGTACTTC. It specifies CASSFGLGGYEQYF.